The rows below give T cell receptor beta chains drawn from one sample of a study of blood T cells in healthy people across ages. TCRdb processed the 5' RACE reads anew with MiXCR; each CDR3 protein has one entry. The sample contains 1.4 million to 1.5 million distinct CDR3 sequences, 40% to 50% of which appear only once. The sequenced material came from blood. The origin of the receptors is a woman under 30 in good health. CDR3s include the opening cysteine and the closing phenylalanine or tryptophan. The D gene is left open where the match is weak. A clone size is listed for some rows: how often the clone was seen (once, few, many), or a class if it is expanded.

V	D	J	size	CDR3	DNA
TRBV9	TRBD2	TRBJ2-1	NA	CASGLTGTSVYNEQFF	TGTGCCAGCGGCCTAACCGGGACTAGCGTCTACAATGAGCAGTTCTTC
TRBV3-1	NA	TRBJ1-1	NA	CASTLGSYTEAFF	TGTGCCAGCACCCTGGGATCCTACACTGAAGCTTTCTTT
TRBV10-3	NA	TRBJ1-6	NA	CATTGNGFDSSPLHF	TGTGCCACAACGGGAAACGGCTTTGATTCGTCACCCCTCCACTTT
TRBV30	NA	TRBJ1-5	NA	CAWSVSGGQPQHF	TGTGCCTGGAGTGTCAGCGGGGGCCAGCCCCAGCATTTT
TRBV10-3	TRBD2	TRBJ2-2	NA	CATMTSGEKNTGELFF	TGTGCCACGATGACTAGCGGGGAGAAGAACACCGGGGAGCTGTTTTTT
TRBV25-1	TRBD1	TRBJ1-5	few	CASSDTGAGQPQHF	TGTGCCAGCAGTGACACAGGGGCGGGACAGCCCCAGCATTTT
TRBV4-2	TRBD1	TRBJ2-5	NA	CASSRDQGVGGQETQYF	TGTGCCAGCAGCCGTGACCAGGGGGTTGGCGGGCAAGAGACCCAGTACTTC
TRBV11-3	NA	TRBJ2-1	NA	CASSPGNSYNEQFF	TGTGCCAGCAGCCCCGGGAACTCCTACAATGAGCAGTTCTTC
TRBV7-9	TRBD1	TRBJ1-2	NA	CACSYQRTGYYGYTF	TGTGCCTGCAGCTATCAACGGACAGGGTACTATGGCTACACCTTC
TRBV20-1	NA	TRBJ1-2	NA	CSAMGDRIYGYTF	TGCAGTGCTATGGGGGACCGGATCTATGGCTACACCTTC
TRBV5-1	TRBD2	TRBJ2-3	NA	CASSMGTSGGPLAGTDTQYF	TGCGCCAGCAGCATGGGGACTAGCGGGGGTCCGCTTGCTGGCACAGATACGCAGTATTTT
TRBV12-3/TRBV12-4	TRBD2	TRBJ2-3	NA	CASSLPKLAGESDTQYF	TGTGCCAGCAGTTTGCCGAAGCTAGCGGGAGAGTCGGATACGCAGTATTTT
TRBV19	NA	TRBJ1-4	NA	CASSIRPSPLEKLFF	TGTGCCAGTAGTATCCGCCCCAGCCCACTGGAAAAACTGTTTTTT
TRBV20-1	NA	TRBJ1-1	few	CSAPNPRGGTEAFF	TGCAGTGCTCCCAACCCCAGAGGAGGGACTGAAGCTTTCTTT
TRBV7-9	TRBD1	TRBJ1-5	NA	CASSDTGEVLQPQHF	TGTGCCAGCAGCGATACAGGGGAGGTGCTTCAGCCCCAGCATTTT
TRBV5-1	NA	TRBJ2-7	NA	CASNRGVDEQYF	TGCGCCAGCAATAGGGGCGTCGACGAGCAGTACTTC
TRBV29-1	TRBD2	TRBJ2-5	NA	CSVVRSGGKETQYF	TGCAGCGTTGTGAGGAGCGGGGGGAAAGAGACCCAGTACTTC
TRBV29-1	NA	TRBJ2-5	NA	CSVELNNEQYF	TGCAGCGTTGAACTTAACAATGAGCAGTACTTC
TRBV20-1	NA	TRBJ2-3	NA	CSARSRHSLPTDTQYF	TGCAGTGCTAGATCCAGACACTCTCTACCCACAGATACGCAGTATTTT
TRBV19	TRBD1	TRBJ1-2	NA	CASSRAGTGPSNYGYTF	TGTGCCAGTAGTAGAGCCGGGACAGGGCCCTCAAACTATGGCTACACCTTC
TRBV4-1	NA	TRBJ2-7	many	CASGAGPSYEQYF	TGCGCCAGCGGTGCAGGGCCATCCTACGAGCAGTACTTC
TRBV12-3/TRBV12-4	NA	TRBJ1-2	NA	CASSLSGLPSIGYTF	TGTGCCAGCAGTTTATCGGGCCTCCCCTCTATAGGCTACACCTTC